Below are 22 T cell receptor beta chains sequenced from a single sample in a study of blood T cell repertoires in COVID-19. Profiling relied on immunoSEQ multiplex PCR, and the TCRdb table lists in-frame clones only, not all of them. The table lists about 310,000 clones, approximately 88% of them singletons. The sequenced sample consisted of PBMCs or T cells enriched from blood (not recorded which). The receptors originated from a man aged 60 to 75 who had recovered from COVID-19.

CDR3 residues: CASSIGTANEKLFF. The CDR3 DNA sequence: TGTGCCAGTAGTATAGGGACAGCTAATGAAAAACTGTTTTTT. The chain carries TRBV19 and TRBJ1-4; possible D gene TRBD1, 6 bases. The ends were cut back, 1 base at V and 3 bases at J, with 6 bases in the middle. The CDR3 loop spans 14 amino acids. The germline CDR1 and CDR2 sequences are LNHDA and SQIVND (reference sequence).

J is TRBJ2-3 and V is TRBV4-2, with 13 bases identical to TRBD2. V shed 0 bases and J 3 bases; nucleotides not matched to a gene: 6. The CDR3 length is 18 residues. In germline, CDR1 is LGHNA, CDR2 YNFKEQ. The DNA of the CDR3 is TGTGCCAGCAGCCAAGATGGGGGACTAGCGGGAATGACAGATACGCAGTATTTT. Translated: CASSQDGGLAGMTDTQYF.

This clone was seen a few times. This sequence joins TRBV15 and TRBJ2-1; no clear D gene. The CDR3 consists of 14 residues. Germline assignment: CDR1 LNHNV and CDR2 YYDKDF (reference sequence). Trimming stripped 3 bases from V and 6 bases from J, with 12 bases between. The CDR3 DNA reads TGTGCCACCAGCAGGACACCCACGTTCAATGAGCAGTTCTTC. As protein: CATSRTPTFNEQFF.

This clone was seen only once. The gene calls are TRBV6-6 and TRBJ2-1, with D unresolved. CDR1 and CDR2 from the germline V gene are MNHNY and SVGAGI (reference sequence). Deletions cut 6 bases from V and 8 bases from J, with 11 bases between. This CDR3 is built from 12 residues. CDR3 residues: CASSPDSDEQFF. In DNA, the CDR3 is TGTGCCAGCAGCCCTGATTCGGATGAGCAGTTCTTC.

CDR3 DNA: TGTGCCAGCTCACCACAACAGAAAGAGACCCAGTACTTC. Protein: CASSPQQKETQYF. This chain joins TRBV18 and TRBJ2-5; D not certain. V lost 1 base and J 3 bases, leaving 6 bases between the germline ends. Looked up from germline, CDR1 is KGHSH and CDR2 is LQKENI. CDR3 size: 13 residues.

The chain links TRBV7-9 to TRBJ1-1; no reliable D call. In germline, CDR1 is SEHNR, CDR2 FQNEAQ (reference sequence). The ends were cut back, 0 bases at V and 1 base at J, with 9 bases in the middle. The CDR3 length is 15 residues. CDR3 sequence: CASSLANSPNTEAFF. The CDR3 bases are TGTGCCAGCAGCTTAGCTAACTCCCCGAACACTGAAGCTTTCTTT.

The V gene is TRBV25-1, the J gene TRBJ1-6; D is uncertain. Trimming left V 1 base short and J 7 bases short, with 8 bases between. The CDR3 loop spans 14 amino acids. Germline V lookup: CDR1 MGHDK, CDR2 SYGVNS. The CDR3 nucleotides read TGTGCCAGCAGTGAATGGAGGAAGAATTCACCCCTCCACTTT. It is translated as CASSEWRKNSPLHF.

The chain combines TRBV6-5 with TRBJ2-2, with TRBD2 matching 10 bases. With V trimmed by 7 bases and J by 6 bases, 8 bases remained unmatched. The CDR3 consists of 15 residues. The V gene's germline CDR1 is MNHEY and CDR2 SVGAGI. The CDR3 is CASNLSGRAPGELFF. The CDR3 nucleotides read TGTGCCAGCAACCTAAGCGGGAGGGCACCCGGGGAGCTGTTTTTT.

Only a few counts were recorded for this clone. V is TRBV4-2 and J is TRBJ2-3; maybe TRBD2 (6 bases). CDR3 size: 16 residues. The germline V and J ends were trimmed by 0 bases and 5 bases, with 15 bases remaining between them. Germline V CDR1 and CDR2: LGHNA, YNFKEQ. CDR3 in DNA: TGTGCCAGCAGCCAAGAGGGCGGCGGGACGGGAGATACGCAGTATTTT. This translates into CASSQEGGGTGDTQYF.

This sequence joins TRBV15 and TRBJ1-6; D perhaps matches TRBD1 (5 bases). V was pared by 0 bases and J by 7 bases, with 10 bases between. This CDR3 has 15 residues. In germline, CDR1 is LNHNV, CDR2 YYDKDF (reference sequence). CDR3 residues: CATSRDRALNSPLHF. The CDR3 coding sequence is TGTGCCACCAGCAGAGACAGGGCCTTGAATTCACCCCTCCACTTT.

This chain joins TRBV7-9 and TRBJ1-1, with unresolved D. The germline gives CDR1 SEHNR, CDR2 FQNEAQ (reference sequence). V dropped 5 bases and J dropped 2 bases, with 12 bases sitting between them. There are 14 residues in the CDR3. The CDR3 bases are TGTGCCAGCAGCGTTCAACCAACAAACACTGAAGCTTTCTTT. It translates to CASSVQPTNTEAFF.

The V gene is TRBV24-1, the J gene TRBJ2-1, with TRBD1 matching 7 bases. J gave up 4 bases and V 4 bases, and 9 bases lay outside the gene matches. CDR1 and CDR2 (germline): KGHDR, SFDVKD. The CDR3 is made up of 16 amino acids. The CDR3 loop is CATSESDRVAYNEQFF. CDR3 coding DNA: TGTGCCACCAGTGAGTCCGACAGGGTGGCGTACAATGAGCAGTTCTTC.

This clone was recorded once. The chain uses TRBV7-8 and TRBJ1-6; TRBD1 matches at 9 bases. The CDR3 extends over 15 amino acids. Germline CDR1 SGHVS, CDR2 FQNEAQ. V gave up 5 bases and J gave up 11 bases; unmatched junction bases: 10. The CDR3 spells CASSRPGQGFTPLHF. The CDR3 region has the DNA TGTGCCAGCAGCCGCCCGGGACAGGGATTTACACCCCTCCACTTT.

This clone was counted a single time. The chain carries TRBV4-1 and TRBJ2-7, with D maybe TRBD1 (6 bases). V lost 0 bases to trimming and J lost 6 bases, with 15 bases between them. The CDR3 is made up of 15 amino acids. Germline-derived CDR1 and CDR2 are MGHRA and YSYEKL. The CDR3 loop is CASSQDNRAGVEQYF. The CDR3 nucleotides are TGCGCCAGCAGCCAAGATAATCGGGCAGGGGTCGAGCAGTACTTC.

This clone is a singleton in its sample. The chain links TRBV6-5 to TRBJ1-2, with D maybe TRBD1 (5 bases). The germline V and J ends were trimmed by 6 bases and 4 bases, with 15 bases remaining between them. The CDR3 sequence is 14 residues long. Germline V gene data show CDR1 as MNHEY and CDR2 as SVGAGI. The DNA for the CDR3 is TGTGCCAGCAGCCCCCGGGGGAGTTCCTATGGCTACACCTTC. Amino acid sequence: CASSPRGSSYGYTF.

In DNA, the CDR3 is TGTGCCAGCAGTTTGGGGACTGGCTCCTACGAGCAGTACTTC. Translating it yields CASSLGTGSYEQYF. This chain uses TRBV2 with TRBJ2-7; perhaps TRBD2 as D (6 bases). Looked up from germline, CDR1 is SNHLY and CDR2 is FYNNEI. Between the trimmed V and J ends, which lost 5 bases and 0 bases, there was a span of 11 bases. The CDR3 extends over 14 amino acids. The full variable domain, its missing parts supplied by reference TRBV2 and TRBJ2-7, is EPEVTQTPSHQVTQMGQEVILRCVPISNHLYFYWYRQILGQKVEFLVSFYNNEISEKSEIFDDQFSVERPDGSNFTLKIRSTKLEDSAMYFCASSLGTGSYEQYFGPGTRLTVT.

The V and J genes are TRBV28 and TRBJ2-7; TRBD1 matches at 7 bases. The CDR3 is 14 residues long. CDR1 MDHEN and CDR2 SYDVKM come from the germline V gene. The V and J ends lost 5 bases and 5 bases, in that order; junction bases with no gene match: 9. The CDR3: CASSPGDRVNEQYF. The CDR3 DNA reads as TGTGCCAGCAGTCCTGGCGACAGGGTAAACGAGCAGTACTTC.

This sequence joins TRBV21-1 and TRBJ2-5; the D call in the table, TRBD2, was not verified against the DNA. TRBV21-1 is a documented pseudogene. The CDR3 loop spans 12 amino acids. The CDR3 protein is CASRSIRETQYF. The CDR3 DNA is TGTGCCAGCAGGTCAATACGGGAGACCCAGTACTTC.

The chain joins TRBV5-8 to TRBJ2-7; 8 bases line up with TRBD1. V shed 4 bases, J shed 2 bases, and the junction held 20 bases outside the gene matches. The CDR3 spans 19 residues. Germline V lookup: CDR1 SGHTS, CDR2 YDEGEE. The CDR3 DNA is TGTGCCAGCAGCCTTTTGACAGGGGCATCGCAAGGCCTTCCCTACGAGCAGTACTTC. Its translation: CASSLLTGASQGLPYEQYF. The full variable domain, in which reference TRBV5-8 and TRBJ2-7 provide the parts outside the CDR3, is EAGVTQSPTHLIKTRGQQATLRCSPISGHTSVYWYQQALGLGLQFLLWYDEGEERNRGNFPPRFSGRQFPNYSSELNVNALELEDSALYLCASSLLTGASQGLPYEQYFGPGTRLTVT.

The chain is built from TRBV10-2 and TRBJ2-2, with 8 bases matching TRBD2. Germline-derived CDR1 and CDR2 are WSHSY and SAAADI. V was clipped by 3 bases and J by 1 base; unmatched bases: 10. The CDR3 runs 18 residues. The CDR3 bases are TGCGCCAGCAGTGATGATAGCGGGATGGAAAAGAACACCGGGGAGCTGTTTTTT. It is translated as CASSDDSGMEKNTGELFF.

This CDR3 reads CASSLIGEPNQPQHF. The CDR3 DNA follows: TGTGCCAGCAGTCTCATAGGGGAACCTAATCAGCCCCAGCATTTT. The chain uses TRBV5-8 and TRBJ1-5; the D gene is possibly TRBD1 (5 bases). This CDR3 has 15 residues. Trimming shortened V by 5 bases and J by 4 bases, and 16 bases separated the two germline ends. Germline CDR1 and CDR2: SGHTS and YDEGEE.

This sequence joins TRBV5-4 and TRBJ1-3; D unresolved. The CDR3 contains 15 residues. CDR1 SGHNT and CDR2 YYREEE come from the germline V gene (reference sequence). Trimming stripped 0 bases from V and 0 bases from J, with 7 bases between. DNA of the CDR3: TGTGCCAGCAGCTTGGACTACTTCTCTGGAAACACCATATATTTT. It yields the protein CASSLDYFSGNTIYF.